The 22 T cell receptor beta chains in this list originate from one sample, sequenced in a study of blood T cells in healthy people across ages. The use of a sample-barcoded 5' primer and a J-beta primer mix characterized a second PCR of roughly 7 to 12 cycles. TCRdb itself ran the 5' RACE reads through MiXCR, one entry per CDR3 protein. Altogether around 700,000 distinct CDR3 sequences are present, approximately 25% being singletons, with the ten largest covering just under 9.5%. These data were also filed under a second study, of T cells of mothers and their children.

The material sequenced was blood. These receptors were collected from a boy between 10 and 17 years old in good health.

This clonotype occurred many times. The chain couples TRBV7-8 to TRBJ2-5, with D perhaps TRBD2 (6 bases). This CDR3 spans 14 amino acids. V gave up 0 bases and J gave up 3 bases, with 8 bases separating them. CDR1 is SGHVS, CDR2 FQNEAQ, per germline. DNA for the CDR3: TGTGCCAGCAGCTTAGCCTGGACTAAAGAGACCCAGTACTTC. It specifies CASSLAWTKETQYF.

The J gene is TRBJ2-5, the V gene TRBV20-1; 7 bases align to TRBD2. This CDR3 comprises 14 residues. Trimming cost V 0 bases and J 5 bases; bases outside gene matches: 6. CDR1 DFQATT and CDR2 SNEGSKA come from the germline V gene (reference sequence). The CDR3 sequence is CSARDAGVGETQYF. CDR3 in DNA: TGCAGTGCTAGAGATGCGGGAGTGGGGGAGACCCAGTACTTC.

This clonotype was counted only a few times. The chain recombines TRBV4-2 with TRBJ2-5, with D unclear. Trimming removed 0 bases at V and 1 base at J, with 12 bases between. Looked up from germline, CDR1 is LGHNA and CDR2 is YNFKEQ. The CDR3 consists of 16 residues. The CDR3 nucleotides read TGTGCCAGCAGCCAAGAACGGAGTGGGCCCCAAGAGACCCAGTACTTC. Protein product: CASSQERSGPQETQYF.

This chain links TRBV29-1 with TRBJ1-2; 7 bases fit TRBD1. Germline values: CDR1 SQVTM, CDR2 ANQGSEA. V lost 7 bases to trimming and J lost 6 bases; unmatched junction nucleotides: 14. This CDR3 has 14 amino acids. The CDR3 DNA follows: TGCAGCGCTCGGGACAGTCCTACCTTTCATGGCTACACCTTC. This sequence encodes CSARDSPTFHGYTF.

This sequence joins TRBV4-3 and TRBJ1-2, with 8 bases lining up with TRBD1. The CDR3 is made up of 15 amino acids. V lost 3 bases to trimming and J lost 1 base; unmatched junction nucleotides: 4. Per germline, CDR1 LGHNA and CDR2 YSLEER. CDR3 sequence: CASSQRGQDNYGYTF. The CDR3 DNA follows: TGCGCCAGCAGCCAGAGGGGACAGGATAACTATGGCTACACCTTC.

The chain recombines TRBV6-6 with TRBJ2-3, with TRBD2 matching over 8 bases. The V and J ends lost 10 bases and 9 bases, in that order; junction bases with no gene match: 9. CDR1 and CDR2 (germline): MNHNY, SVGAGI (reference sequence). The CDR3 is made up of 12 amino acids. The CDR3: CATPTPSGTQYF. Written as DNA, the CDR3 is TGTGCCACCCCGACACCTAGCGGGACGCAGTATTTT.

J is TRBJ1-3 and V is TRBV3-1, with D unclear. Germline values: CDR1 LGHDT, CDR2 YNNKEL (reference sequence). Trimming removed 0 bases at V and 3 bases at J, with 9 bases between. This CDR3 is 15 amino acids long. The DNA for the CDR3 is TGTGCCAGCAGCCAAGATCTTGGGGTTGGAAACACCATATATTTT. Residues: CASSQDLGVGNTIYF. The entire variable domain, with the rest obtained from reference TRBV3-1 and TRBJ1-3, is as follows: DTAVSQTPKYLVTQMGNDKSIKCEQNLGHDTMYWYKQDSKKFLKIMFSYNNKELIINETVPNRFSPKSPDKAHLNLHINSLELGDSAVYFCASSQDLGVGNTIYFGEGSWLTVV.

The chain joins TRBV7-2 to TRBJ1-1; a possible D gene is TRBD1 (6 bases). The V end was cut by 7 bases, the J end by 7 bases, with 22 bases between. The CDR3 loop spans 15 amino acids. In germline, CDR1 is SGHTA, CDR2 FQGNSA. The CDR3 nucleotides read TGTGCCAGCACCTCGACATCCCAGGGGTACAGTGAAGCTTTCTTT. Amino acids: CASTSTSQGYSEAFF. The full variable domain, with the rest looked up from reference TRBV7-2 and TRBJ1-1, is GAGVSQSPSNKVTEKGKDVELRCDPISGHTALYWYRQSLGQGLEFLIYFQGNSAPDKSGLPSDRFSAERTGGSVSTLTIQRTQQEDSAVYLCASTSTSQGYSEAFFGQGTRLTVV.

The chain has TRBV7-2 and TRBJ2-1, with 8 nucleotides matching TRBD1. The trim removed 4 bases at V and 3 bases at J, leaving 5 bases unmatched. The germline V gene has CDR1 SGHTA and CDR2 FQGNSA. This CDR3 has 15 amino acids. Here the CDR3 DNA reads TGTGCCAGCAGCTACGGACAGGGCCTCTACAATGAGCAGTTCTTC. Protein sequence: CASSYGQGLYNEQFF.

The rearrangement links TRBV2 to TRBJ1-2; D uncertain. CDR3 length equals 14 residues. V lost 2 bases and J 2 bases, leaving 9 bases between the germline ends. Germline assignment: CDR1 SNHLY and CDR2 FYNNEI. CDR3 in DNA: TGTGCCAGCAGTGAAAACAGTGCAAACTATGGCTACACCTTC. Amino acid sequence: CASSENSANYGYTF.

The chain uses TRBV7-2 and TRBJ2-7; tentative D call: TRBD2 (6 bases). Trimming pared 5 bases from V and 2 bases from J, leaving 10 bases between. This CDR3 is 13 amino acids long. Germline CDR1 is SGHTA and CDR2 is FQGNSA. The CDR3 coding sequence is TGTGCCAGCAGCCCGACTAGTCCCTACGAGCAGTACTTC. As protein: CASSPTSPYEQYF.

The rearrangement uses TRBV5-1 and TRBJ2-4; the D gene could be TRBD1 or TRBD2 (6 bases each). V gave up 3 bases and J gave up 0 bases, with 10 bases separating them. Looked up from germline, CDR1 is SGHRS and CDR2 is YFSETQ. The CDR3 has 15 residues. CDR3 DNA sequence: TGCGCCAGCAGCTCGGGGGCCCAAGCCAAAAACATTCAGTACTTC. It yields the protein CASSSGAQAKNIQYF.

This clonotype was counted only a few times. The chain uses TRBV29-1 and TRBJ2-3; TRBD1 aligns across 11 bases. From germline, CDR1 is SQVTM and CDR2 ANQGSEA. V dropped 7 bases and J dropped 5; count of bases not matched to a gene: 8. The CDR3 sequence is 14 residues long. The CDR3 loop reads CSGRTGTGGDTQYF. The CDR3 DNA follows: TGCAGCGGGCGAACCGGGACAGGGGGAGATACGCAGTATTTT.

On this clonotype: The junction departs from germline at one end; a sequencing error may be responsible. The V call is TRBV4-3, the J call TRBJ2-5; D is unclear. CDR1 LGHNA and CDR2 YSLEER come from the germline V gene. CDR3 length equals 13 residues. DNA of the CDR3: TGCGCCAGCAGCCAAGTATACGGAGAGACCCAGCACTTC. It translates to CASSQVYGETQHF.

The rearrangement links TRBV24-1 to TRBJ1-2; maybe TRBD1 (5 bases). The CDR3 spans 13 residues. The V and J ends lost 3 bases and 8 bases respectively, with 12 bases between them. CDR1 and CDR2 from the germline V gene are KGHDR and SFDVKD. The DNA for the CDR3 is TGTGCCACCAGTGATAGCGGGGCTCGAGGCTACACCTTC. It yields the protein CATSDSGARGYTF.

In this sample, this clonotype turned up a few times. V usage is TRBV7-2 and J usage is TRBJ2-5, with unresolved D. The J call may be wrong; the DNA end is better matched by TRBJ2-1. The CDR3 totals 14 residues. Germline V gives CDR1 SGHTA, CDR2 FQGNSA. CDR3 region: CASSLWGTYNEQFF. CDR3 in DNA: TGTGCCAGCAGCTTATGGGGAACCTACAATGAGCAGTTCTTC.

The chain is built from TRBV4-3 and TRBJ2-2, with D possibly matching TRBD1 (5 bases). CDR1 is LGHNA, CDR2 YSLEER, per germline. The V end was cut by 0 bases, the J end by 7 bases, with 12 bases between. The CDR3 spans 15 residues. CDR3 sequence: CASSQDRLQGGELFF. CDR3 DNA: TGCGCCAGCAGCCAAGACAGGCTTCAGGGCGGGGAGCTGTTTTTT.

This clonotype appeared a few times. V and J are TRBV3-1 and TRBJ2-1; 12 bases agree with TRBD2. This CDR3 comprises 14 residues. Trimming at V came to 3 bases and at J to 6 bases, leaving 0 bases not matched to a gene. Germline assignment: CDR1 LGHDT and CDR2 YNNKEL (reference sequence). The CDR3 loop is CASSQGLAGNEQFF. In nucleotides, the CDR3 is TGTGCCAGCAGCCAGGGACTAGCGGGCAATGAGCAGTTCTTC.

This clonotype was detected ten times or more. The chain recombines TRBV29-1 with TRBJ2-7; TRBD1 agrees at 9 bases. The J segment lost 1 base and the V segment lost 3 bases, leaving 1 base of the junction unmatched. This CDR3 is built from 13 residues. Germline values: CDR1 SQVTM, CDR2 ANQGSEA. This CDR3 reads CSVEDRGSYEQYF. CDR3 DNA sequence: TGCAGCGTTGAGGACAGGGGTTCCTACGAGCAGTACTTC.

This rearrangement joins TRBV19 to TRBJ2-5; 16 bases map to TRBD2. The DNA end is a closer match to TRBJ2-1, so the J assignment may be wrong. This CDR3 is built from 18 residues. Germline V gene sequence: CDR1 LNHDA, CDR2 SQIVND (reference sequence). This CDR3 reads CASSGGLAGGPTFHEQFF. The DNA for the CDR3 is TGTGCCAGTAGTGGGGGACTAGCGGGAGGGCCGACGTTTCATGAGCAGTTCTTC.

This clonotype has more than one count but fewer than ten. The chain uses TRBV24-1 and TRBJ2-1, with TRBD1 as a possible D gene (5 bases). The CDR3 consists of 12 residues. Germline-derived CDR1 and CDR2 are KGHDR and SFDVKD. V was pared by 5 bases and J by 8 bases, with 9 bases between. The CDR3 DNA reads as TGTGCCACCAGTGTTATAGGGGATGAGCAGTTCTTC. Translating it yields CATSVIGDEQFF.

The chain has TRBV28 and TRBJ2-7, with 10 bases aligning to TRBD2. The CDR3 runs 15 residues. The trim removed 1 base at V and 4 bases at J, leaving 4 bases unmatched. In germline, CDR1 is MDHEN, CDR2 SYDVKM. CDR3 bases: TGTGCCAGCAGTTTATTATCTAGCGGGAGATACGAGCAGTACTTC. The encoded protein is CASSLLSSGRYEQYF.